This TCR beta chain is from a study of CD8 T cells in Susac syndrome. Study conclusions and caveats: Clonal CD8+ expansion in Susac was highest in TEMRA cells and active patients.

Germline CDR1 is MNHEY and CDR2 is SMNVEV (reference sequence). This CDR3 comprises 15 residues. J was trimmed by 6 bases and V by 3 bases; bases with no gene match: 8. With regard to this clonotype: The target antigen is unknown.

Random hexamers were used to reverse transcribe 0.5 to 1 ug of RNA. A single record per CDR3 protein comes from TCRdb applying MiXCR to the immunoSEQ multiplex PCR reads. Among 95,000 to 150,000 distinct CDR3 sequences, 85% to 95% were seen once, and the ten largest hold 0.28%. The sample comprised CD8+ T cells from PBMCs. The chain employs TRBV27 and TRBJ2-1; 7 nucleotides line up with TRBD2. The TCR originated in a human donor with Susac syndrome. CDR3 sequence (DNA): TGTGCCAGCAGTTTGCCAGCGGGGAAGGTCAATGAGCAGTTCTTC. Translating it yields CASSLPAGKVNEQFF.